This T cell receptor (beta chain) was observed in a study of somatic mutations in cytotoxic T cells in rheumatoid arthritis. General study points: For rheumatoid arthritis patients, the slight TRBV07 underrepresentation lacked multiple-comparison adjustment. It was in rheumatoid arthritis patients, but not in healthy controls, that CD8+ clonality increased with age.

About this clone: Its antigen is unidentified.

The germline gives CDR1 SGHDN, CDR2 FVKESK. Losses at the gene ends were 3 bases for V and 7 bases for J; bases not matched to a gene: 7. The CDR3 length is 15 residues. TCRdb's table, derived via immunoSEQ multiplex PCR, lists solely in-frame clones and lacks some. The repertoire holds about 18,000 clones, with more than 80% as singletons. This TCR derives from an adult with rheumatoid arthritis. Sequencing was carried out using CD8+ T cells sorted from blood. The chain carries TRBV14 and TRBJ2-5, with 11 bases identical to TRBD2. CDR3 sequence: CASSQGLAGGSTQYF. CDR3 coding DNA: TGTGCCAGCAGCCAGGGGCTAGCGGGGGGATCGACCCAGTACTTC.